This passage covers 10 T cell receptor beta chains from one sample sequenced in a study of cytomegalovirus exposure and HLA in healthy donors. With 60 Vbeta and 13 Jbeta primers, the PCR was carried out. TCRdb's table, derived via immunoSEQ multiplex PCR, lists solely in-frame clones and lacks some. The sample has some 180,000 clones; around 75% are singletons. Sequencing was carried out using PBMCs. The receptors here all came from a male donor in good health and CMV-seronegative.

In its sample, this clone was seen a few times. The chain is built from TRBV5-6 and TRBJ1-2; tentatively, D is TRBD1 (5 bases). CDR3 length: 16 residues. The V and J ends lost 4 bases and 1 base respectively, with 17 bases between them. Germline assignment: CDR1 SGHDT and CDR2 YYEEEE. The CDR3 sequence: CASSRGAGDLNYGYTF. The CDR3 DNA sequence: TGTGCCAGCAGCCGTGGGGCGGGAGACCTTAACTATGGCTACACCTTC. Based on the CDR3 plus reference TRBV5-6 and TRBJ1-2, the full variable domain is DAGVTQSPTHLIKTRGQQVTLRCSPKSGHDTVSWYQQALGQGPQFIFQYYEEEERQRGNFPDRFSGHQFPNYSSELNVNALLLGDSALYLCASSRGAGDLNYGYTFGSGTRLTVV.

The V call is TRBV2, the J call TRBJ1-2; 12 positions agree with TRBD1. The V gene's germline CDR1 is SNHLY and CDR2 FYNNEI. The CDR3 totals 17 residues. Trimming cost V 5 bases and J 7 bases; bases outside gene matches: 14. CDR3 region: CASSSDSPGQGASGYTF. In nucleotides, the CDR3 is TGTGCCAGCAGTTCGGATTCGCCGGGACAGGGGGCGTCTGGCTACACCTTC.

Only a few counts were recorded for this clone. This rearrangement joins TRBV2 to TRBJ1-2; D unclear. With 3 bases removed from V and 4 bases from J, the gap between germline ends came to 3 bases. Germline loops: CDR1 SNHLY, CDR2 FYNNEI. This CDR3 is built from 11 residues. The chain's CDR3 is CASSDFYGYTF. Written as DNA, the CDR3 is TGTGCCAGCAGTGACTTCTATGGCTACACCTTC.

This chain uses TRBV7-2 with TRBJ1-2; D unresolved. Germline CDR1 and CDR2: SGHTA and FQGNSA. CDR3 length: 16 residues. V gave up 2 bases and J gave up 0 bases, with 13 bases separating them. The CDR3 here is CASSLRVNDANYGYTF. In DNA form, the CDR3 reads TGTGCCAGCAGCTTACGGGTGAATGACGCTAACTATGGCTACACCTTC.

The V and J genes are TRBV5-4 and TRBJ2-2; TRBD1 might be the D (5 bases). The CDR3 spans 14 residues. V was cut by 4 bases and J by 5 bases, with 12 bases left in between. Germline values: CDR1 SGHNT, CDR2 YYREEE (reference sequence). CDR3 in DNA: TGTGCCAGCAGCCGGACCGCAGGGACCGGGGAGCTGTTTTTT. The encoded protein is CASSRTAGTGELFF.

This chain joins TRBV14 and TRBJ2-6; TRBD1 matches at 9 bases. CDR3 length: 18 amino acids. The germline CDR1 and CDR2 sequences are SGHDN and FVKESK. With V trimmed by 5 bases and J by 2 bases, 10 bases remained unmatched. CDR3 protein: CASSVGTGRNAGANVLTF. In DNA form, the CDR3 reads TGTGCCAGCAGCGTTGGGACAGGGAGGAATGCTGGGGCCAACGTCCTGACTTTC.

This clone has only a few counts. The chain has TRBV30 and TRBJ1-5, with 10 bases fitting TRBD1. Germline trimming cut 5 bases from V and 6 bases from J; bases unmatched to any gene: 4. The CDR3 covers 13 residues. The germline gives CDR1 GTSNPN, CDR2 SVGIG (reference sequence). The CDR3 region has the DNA TGTGCCTGGCGACAGGGGGCCGGTCAGCCCCAGCATTTT. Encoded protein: CAWRQGAGQPQHF.

CDR3 sequence reads: CASSPQWGVANEKLFF. CDR3 bases: TGTGCCAGCAGCCCTCAATGGGGGGTGGCTAATGAAAAACTGTTTTTT. This chain links TRBV5-5 with TRBJ1-4, with D possibly matching TRBD1 (5 bases). CDR1 is SGHKS, CDR2 YYEKEE, per germline (reference sequence). The CDR3 is made up of 16 amino acids. V lost 4 bases to trimming and J lost 3 bases, with 16 bases between them.

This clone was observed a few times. The CDR3 protein is CASSQRTGYTEAFF. The CDR3 coding sequence is TGCGCCAGCAGCCAGAGGACAGGGTACACTGAAGCTTTCTTT. The chain is built from TRBV4-3 and TRBJ1-1; TRBD1 matches 8 bases. Germline values: CDR1 LGHNA, CDR2 YSLEER. V lost 3 bases to trimming and J lost 3 bases; unmatched junction nucleotides: 3. The CDR3 runs 14 residues.

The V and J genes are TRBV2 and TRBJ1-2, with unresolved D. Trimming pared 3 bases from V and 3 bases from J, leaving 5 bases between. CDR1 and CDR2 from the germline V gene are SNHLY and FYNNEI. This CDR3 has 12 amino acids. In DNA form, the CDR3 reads TGTGCCAGCAGTGACAGTTACTATGGCTACACCTTC. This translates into CASSDSYYGYTF.